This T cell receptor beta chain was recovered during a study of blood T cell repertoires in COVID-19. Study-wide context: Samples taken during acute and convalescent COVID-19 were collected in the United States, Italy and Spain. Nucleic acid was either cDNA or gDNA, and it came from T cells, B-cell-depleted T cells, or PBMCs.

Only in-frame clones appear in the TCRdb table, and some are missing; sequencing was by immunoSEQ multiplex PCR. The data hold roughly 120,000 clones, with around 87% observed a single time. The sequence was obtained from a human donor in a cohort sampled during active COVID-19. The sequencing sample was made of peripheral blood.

The CDR3 sequence is CASSKWTSGGAADTQYF. CDR3 nucleotides: TGTGCCAGCAGTAAATGGACTAGCGGGGGGGCCGCAGATACGCAGTATTTT. The chain carries TRBV6-2 or TRBV6-3 and TRBJ2-3, with 15 bases that match TRBD2. V was clipped by 5 bases and J by 4 bases; unmatched bases: 7. The CDR3 contains 17 residues. Germline CDR1 MNHEY, CDR2 SVGEGT.